What follows are 2 T cell receptor beta chains derived from one specimen sequenced in a study of T-cell memory formation after mild COVID-19 (dated by TCRdb to the early 2020s). Libraries were made using 5' RACE. Sequencing took place on an Illumina NovaSeq 6000. In-frame beta chains were kept once TCRdb had trimmed the public reads at Q25 with fastp and called clones with MiXCR. Each entry merges the rows of one CDR3 protein and shows their most common DNA and genes. Present in this sample are about 360,000 distinct CDR3 sequences, approximately 14% of which were seen just once. Approximately 20% of the sample rests with the top ten. Material for sequencing was PBMCs or a T cell subset sorted from them (not recorded which). All receptors derive from a man between 18 and 35 years old who had mild COVID-19 (a few samples of this study predate the infection). The sample titles of this study are shuffled in the database, so cell type and time point are left out; the donor was told from shared clones.

The V call is TRBV27, the J call TRBJ1-2; 10 bases agree with TRBD1. The V gene end was trimmed by 8 bases and the J gene end by 8 bases; junction bases not matched to a gene: 8. CDR1 is MNHEY and CDR2 is SMNVEV in the germline V gene (reference sequence). The CDR3 runs 13 residues. CDR3 region: CASLGTGEWGYTF. DNA for the CDR3: TGTGCCAGCCTGGGGACAGGGGAATGGGGCTACACCTTC.

This clonotype was seen a few times. This chain connects TRBV9 to TRBJ2-1; tentative D call: TRBD1 (5 bases). V lost 7 bases, J lost 4 bases, and 12 bases lay in between. The length of the CDR3 is 13 residues. Germline V CDR1 and CDR2: SGDLS, YYNGEE. The CDR3 DNA is TGTGCCAGCGCCTCCCAGGGTTACAATGAGCAGTTCTTC. Its translation is CASASQGYNEQFF.